What follows are 27 T cell receptor beta chains derived from one specimen sequenced in a study of blood T cell repertoires in COVID-19. TCRdb's table, derived via immunoSEQ multiplex PCR, lists solely in-frame clones and lacks some. In the table there are 190,000 or so clones, approximately 86% of which are singletons. Sequenced material: peripheral blood. The receptors here all came from a man in his forties with active or convalescent COVID-19.

V is TRBV25-1 and J is TRBJ2-3, with 7 positions matching TRBD2. CDR3 size: 13 residues. Unmatched junction bases numbered 1, after V lost 4 bases and J lost 3 bases. Germline CDR1 and CDR2: MGHDK and SYGVNS. The CDR3 loop is CASSGTRTDTQYF. CDR3 nucleotide sequence: TGTGCCAGCAGTGGGACTAGAACAGATACGCAGTATTTT. Drawing the rest from reference TRBV25-1 and TRBJ2-3, the complete variable domain is EADIYQTPRYLVIGTGKKITLECSQTMGHDKMYWYQQDPGMELHLIHYSYGVNSTEKGDLSSESTVSRIRTEHFPLTLESARPSHTSQYLCASSGTRTDTQYFGPGTRLTVL.

The V and J genes are TRBV5-1 and TRBJ2-1; a possible D gene is TRBD2 (5 bases). CDR1 is SGHRS and CDR2 is YFSETQ in the germline V gene. Trimming took off 0 bases at V and 9 bases at J, with 7 bases between the two ends. The CDR3 has 12 amino acids. In DNA form, the CDR3 reads TGCGCCAGCAGCTTGGGCGAGGGTGAGCAGTTCTTC. It is translated as CASSLGEGEQFF.

This sequence joins TRBV7-9 and TRBJ1-6; TRBD1 matches 8 bases. The germline CDR1 and CDR2 sequences are SEHNR and FQNEAQ (reference sequence). J was trimmed by 7 bases and V by 5 bases; bases with no gene match: 7. The CDR3 consists of 15 residues. CDR3 residues: CASSRTGSQNSPLHF. As DNA, the CDR3 is TGTGCCAGCAGCCGGACAGGGAGTCAGAATTCACCCCTCCACTTT.

The chain uses TRBV18 and TRBJ1-1; 8 bases are shared with TRBD1. There are 15 residues in the CDR3. Germline CDR1 and CDR2: KGHSH and LQKENI. Trimming at V came to 5 bases and at J to 5 bases, leaving 10 bases not matched to a gene. Here the CDR3 reads CASSAQTGEVTEAFF. The CDR3 nucleotides are TGTGCCAGCTCAGCTCAGACAGGGGAGGTTACTGAAGCTTTCTTT.

The chain joins TRBV5-6 to TRBJ1-6; perhaps TRBD1 as D (6 bases). CDR1 and CDR2 from the germline V gene are SGHDT and YYEEEE. The CDR3 is 18 amino acids. Between the trimmed V and J ends, which lost 5 bases and 7 bases, there was a span of 25 bases. The CDR3 coding sequence is TGTGCCAGCAGTTTACAGGGATGGCAGAATAGGATCAATTCACCCCTCCACTTT. Its protein product is CASSLQGWQNRINSPLHF.

The V and J genes are TRBV14 and TRBJ2-1; TRBD1 matches at 9 bases. This CDR3 is built from 16 residues. Germline values: CDR1 SGHDN, CDR2 FVKESK. The trim removed 3 bases at V and 2 bases at J, leaving 5 bases unmatched. The CDR3 loop is CASSQFRDRAYNEQFF. The CDR3 nucleotides are TGTGCCAGCAGCCAGTTCCGGGACAGGGCCTACAATGAGCAGTTCTTC.

The chain carries TRBV14 and TRBJ2-2, with TRBD1 matching over 9 bases. The CDR3 sequence is 16 residues long. Germline assignment: CDR1 SGHDN and CDR2 FVKESK. V lost 3 bases and J lost 1; bases outside the gene matches: 3. The CDR3 region has the DNA TGTGCCAGCAGCCACCTGGGACAGGGGAACACCGGGGAGCTGTTTTTT. Its protein is CASSHLGQGNTGELFF.

The V call is TRBV10-3, the J call TRBJ2-7, with D unclear. The CDR3 loop spans 15 amino acids. V lost 10 bases to trimming and J lost 1 base, with 20 bases between them. The germline CDR1 and CDR2 sequences are ENHRY and SYGVKD. The DNA for the CDR3 is TGTGCCACTCAAATAACAAGGCAGGAATCCTACGAGCAGTACTTC. Translation gives CATQITRQESYEQYF.

The V call is TRBV2, the J call TRBJ2-5; 7 bases agree with TRBD1. This CDR3 region has 15 residues. Trimming at V came to 4 bases and at J to 2 bases, leaving 7 bases not matched to a gene. Germline V gene sequence: CDR1 SNHLY, CDR2 FYNNEI. DNA for the CDR3: TGTGCCAGCAGTGCCACCCGACAGGGACAAGAGACCCAGTACTTC. It translates to CASSATRQGQETQYF. Supplemented by reference TRBV2 and TRBJ2-5, the full variable domain reads EPEVTQTPSHQVTQMGQEVILRCVPISNHLYFYWYRQILGQKVEFLVSFYNNEISEKSEIFDDQFSVERPDGSNFTLKIRSTKLEDSAMYFCASSATRQGQETQYFGPGTRLLVL.

The DNA of the CDR3 is TGTGCCATCAGCGATCGGACGGGACAGGGCGCCGGGGAGCTGTTTTTT. Encoded protein: CAISDRTGQGAGELFF. V and J are TRBV10-3 and TRBJ2-2; 9 bases agree with TRBD1. With V trimmed by 6 bases and J by 6 bases, 11 bases remained unmatched. Germline values: CDR1 ENHRY, CDR2 SYGVKD. The CDR3 contains 16 residues.

About this clone itself: The same CDR3 also results from other DNA sequences found in this sample. The chain couples TRBV28 to TRBJ1-1; TRBD1 is a possible D gene (6 bases). V was cut by 5 bases and J by 1 base, with 11 bases left in between. The CDR3 is 14 amino acids. Germline V gene data show CDR1 as MDHEN and CDR2 as SYDVKM. The CDR3, as DNA: TGTGCCAGCAGTCTACCGGGACAGAACACTGAAGCTTTCTTT. Translation: CASSLPGQNTEAFF.

V gene TRBV5-8 combines with J gene TRBJ2-2; D perhaps matches TRBD2 (6 bases). Germline lookup yields CDR1 SGHTS and CDR2 YDEGEE. Between the trimmed V and J ends, which lost 3 bases and 3 bases, there was a span of 15 bases. This CDR3 is 16 amino acids long. CDR3 region: CASSWGGAAHTGELFF. CDR3 nucleotide sequence: TGTGCCAGCAGCTGGGGCGGGGCCGCGCACACCGGGGAGCTGTTTTTT.

V and J are TRBV4-3 and TRBJ2-7; 8 positions agree with TRBD1. Germline CDR1 LGHNA, CDR2 YSLEER. This CDR3 has 14 amino acids. J gave up 4 bases and V 1 base, and 3 bases lay outside the gene matches. The CDR3 DNA follows: TGCGCCAGCAGCCAAGGGACAGGGATATACGAGCAGTACTTC. This sequence encodes CASSQGTGIYEQYF.

In the case of this clone: The same CDR3 also results from other DNA sequences found in this sample. The chain has TRBV7-2 and TRBJ2-5, with D perhaps TRBD2 (7 bases). Germline values: CDR1 SGHTA, CDR2 FQGNSA. The CDR3 is made up of 13 amino acids. V was cut by 1 base and J by 5 bases, with 8 bases left in between. CDR3 region: CASSLGGGETQYF. The CDR3 DNA reads TGTGCCAGCAGCTTAGGCGGGGGCGAGACCCAGTACTTC.

The V gene is TRBV3-1 (or the pseudogene TRBV3-2), the J gene TRBJ2-7; D possibly corresponds to TRBD1 (6 bases). Trimming took 4 bases from V and 6 from J, leaving 22 bases between them. The CDR3 is 16 residues long. Germline V gives CDR1 LGHDT, CDR2 YNNKEL (reference sequence). The CDR3 loop is CASSPLRSSPQGEQYF. The CDR3 DNA sequence: TGTGCCAGCAGCCCTCTCAGGTCGTCTCCACAGGGCGAGCAGTACTTC.

The table lists this clone with a count of one. J is TRBJ2-1 and V is TRBV6-2 or TRBV6-3, with 12 bases matching TRBD2. From germline, CDR1 is MNHEY and CDR2 SVGEGT. The length of the CDR3 is 17 residues. The junction had 10 bases not matched to a gene; V was cut back by 5 bases and J by 5 bases. The CDR3, as DNA: TGTGCCAGCAGTCCCCCGGGACTAGCGGGCCCTAACAATGAGCAGTTCTTC. Its translation is CASSPPGLAGPNNEQFF.

V usage is TRBV14 and J usage is TRBJ1-1; D gene ambiguous. This CDR3 is 16 amino acids long. Trimming left V 0 bases short and J 1 base short, with 12 bases between. Germline lookup yields CDR1 SGHDN and CDR2 FVKESK. The CDR3 region is CASSQDGEGTNTEAFF. Written as DNA, the CDR3 is TGTGCCAGCAGCCAAGATGGGGAGGGAACGAACACTGAAGCTTTCTTT.

The chain combines TRBV18 with TRBJ1-5, with a weak D call TRBD1 (5 bases). This CDR3 is 15 amino acids long. Germline V gives CDR1 KGHSH, CDR2 LQKENI. V dropped 6 bases and J dropped 3 bases, with 15 bases sitting between them. CDR3 amino acids: CASSGPGGDNQPQHF. The CDR3 DNA follows: TGTGCCAGCTCGGGCCCGGGAGGGGACAATCAGCCCCAGCATTTT.

V gene TRBV7-6 combines with J gene TRBJ1-3; D remains unclear. This CDR3 spans 14 amino acids. Trimming took off 1 base at V and 4 bases at J, with 8 bases between the two ends. Germline CDR1 is SGHVS and CDR2 is FNYEAQ. DNA for the CDR3: TGTGCCAGCAGCTTAGTTCCCGAGGGAAACACCATATATTTT. Translation: CASSLVPEGNTIYF.

V gene TRBV11-2 combines with J gene TRBJ2-3; 8 nucleotides align to TRBD1. The V and J ends lost 1 base and 3 bases, in that order; junction bases with no gene match: 12. This CDR3 contains 18 residues. Germline V CDR1 and CDR2: SGHAT, FQNNGV. CDR3 region: CASSLGLARQGRTDTQYF. The DNA of the CDR3 is TGTGCCAGCAGCTTAGGTTTGGCGCGACAGGGGCGAACAGATACGCAGTATTTT.

V and J are TRBV5-4 and TRBJ1-1, with TRBD1 identical over 9 bases. This CDR3 is 14 amino acids long. CDR1 is SGHNT and CDR2 is YYREEE in the germline V gene (reference sequence). The J segment lost 5 bases and the V segment lost 4 bases, leaving 6 bases of the junction unmatched. CDR3 region: CASSPRDRDTEAFF. CDR3 bases: TGTGCCAGCAGCCCCCGGGACAGGGATACTGAAGCTTTCTTT.

This clone was seen only a few times. The chain couples TRBV7-2 to TRBJ1-2; D perhaps matches TRBD1 (6 bases). Per the germline V gene, CDR1 is SGHTA and CDR2 is FQGNSA. With 3 bases removed from V and 1 base from J, the gap between germline ends came to 9 bases. This CDR3 is 14 amino acids long. This CDR3 reads CASSFRTVNYGYTF. DNA of the CDR3: TGTGCCAGCAGCTTCCGGACAGTTAACTATGGCTACACCTTC.

J is TRBJ1-5 and V is TRBV28; D gene ambiguous. V was trimmed by 5 bases and J by 9 bases, leaving 8 bases between them. The CDR3 has 11 residues. Germline loops: CDR1 MDHEN, CDR2 SYDVKM. The CDR3 DNA sequence: TGTGCCAGCAGTAAGATGCGGCCCCAGCATTTT. This sequence encodes CASSKMRPQHF.

This rearrangement joins TRBV7-9 to TRBJ2-1; D gene ambiguous. Germline V gene lookup returns CDR1 SEHNR and CDR2 FQNEAQ (reference sequence). The CDR3 is 14 amino acids. V was cut by 5 bases and J by 4 bases, with 12 bases left in between. This chain's CDR3 is CASSPDQVYNEQFF. In nucleotides, the CDR3 is TGTGCCAGCAGCCCCGACCAGGTGTACAATGAGCAGTTCTTC.

The gene calls are TRBV19 and TRBJ2-1; 8 positions match TRBD2. Germline V gene data show CDR1 as LNHDA and CDR2 as SQIVND (reference sequence). This CDR3 spans 16 amino acids. The ends lost 7 bases at V and 4 bases at J; junction bases unmatched: 12. The DNA of the CDR3 is TGTGCCAGTAACGGGGGGGAAACCTTCAATTACAATGAGCAGTTCTTC. It translates to CASNGGETFNYNEQFF. Full variable domain (missing parts from reference TRBV19 and TRBJ2-1): DGGITQSPKYLFRKEGQNVTLSCEQNLNHDAMYWYRQDPGQGLRLIYYSQIVNDFQKGDIAEGYSVSREKKESFPLTVTSAQKNPTAFYLCASNGGETFNYNEQFFGPGTRLTVL.

The chain carries TRBV11-3 and TRBJ2-1; 12 bases map to TRBD2. Trimming at V came to 4 bases and at J to 15 bases, leaving 4 bases not matched to a gene. The CDR3 extends over 12 amino acids. CDR1 and CDR2 from the germline V gene are SGHNT and YENEEA. In DNA form, the CDR3 reads TGTGCCAGCAGCTCACTAGCGGGGGGCTTGTTCTTC. Translated: CASSSLAGGLFF.

This chain connects TRBV28 to TRBJ1-2; TRBD1 aligns across 7 bases. The J segment lost 6 bases and the V segment lost 2 bases, leaving 3 bases of the junction unmatched. Germline values: CDR1 MDHEN, CDR2 SYDVKM. The CDR3 extends over 13 amino acids. CDR3: CASSLNRGHGYTF. The CDR3 coding sequence is TGTGCCAGCAGTTTAAACAGGGGACATGGCTACACCTTC.